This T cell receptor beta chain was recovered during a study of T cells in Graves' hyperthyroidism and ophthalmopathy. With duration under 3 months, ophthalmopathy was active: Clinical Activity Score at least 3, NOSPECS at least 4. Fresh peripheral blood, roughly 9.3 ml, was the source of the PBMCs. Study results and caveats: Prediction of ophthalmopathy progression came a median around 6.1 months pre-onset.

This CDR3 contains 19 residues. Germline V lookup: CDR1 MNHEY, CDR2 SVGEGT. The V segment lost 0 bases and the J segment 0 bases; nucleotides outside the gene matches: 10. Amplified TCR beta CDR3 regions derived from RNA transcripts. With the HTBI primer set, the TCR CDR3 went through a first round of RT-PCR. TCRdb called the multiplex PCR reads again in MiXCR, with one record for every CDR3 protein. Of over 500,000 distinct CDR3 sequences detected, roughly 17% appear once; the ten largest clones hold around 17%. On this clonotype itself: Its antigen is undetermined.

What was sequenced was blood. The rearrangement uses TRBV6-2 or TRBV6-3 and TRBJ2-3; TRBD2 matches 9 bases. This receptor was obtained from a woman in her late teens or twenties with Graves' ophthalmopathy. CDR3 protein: CASSYSRAGGLVSTDTQYF. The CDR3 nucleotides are TGTGCCAGCAGTTACTCGAGAGCGGGAGGATTGGTTAGCACAGATACGCAGTATTTT.